Below, 32 T cell receptor beta chains from the same sample are listed, as sequenced in a study of cytomegalovirus exposure and HLA in healthy donors. A multiplex PCR was run with 60 Vbeta primers and 13 Jbeta primers. Clones were read by immunoSEQ multiplex PCR, and TCRdb kept only the in-frame ones, dropping some. Found here are under 150,000 clones, approximately 80% of them singletons; the top ten hold 5.4%. Sequencing was performed on PBMCs. The source of these receptors is a woman aged 30 to 39 in good health and CMV-seropositive.

The CDR3 loop is CASSHDPDSPTTNYGYTF. CDR3 nucleotide sequence: TGTGCCAGCAGCCACGACCCGGACAGCCCCACAACAAACTATGGCTACACCTTC. This chain connects TRBV7-3 to TRBJ1-2, with D possibly being TRBD1 (6 bases). Germline V gene data show CDR1 as SGHTA and CDR2 as FQGTGA. V was clipped by 5 bases and J by 2 bases, with 24 bases between them. The CDR3 sequence is 18 residues long.

This chain joins TRBV5-6 and TRBJ1-1, with D hard to call. V shed 1 base and J shed 2 bases, with 6 bases lying between them. The CDR3 is made up of 13 amino acids. Germline assignment: CDR1 SGHDT and CDR2 YYEEEE. CDR3 region: CASSLTANTEAFF. The CDR3 DNA follows: TGTGCCAGCAGCTTGACAGCAAACACTGAAGCTTTCTTT.

J is TRBJ1-2 and V is TRBV7-2; maybe TRBD1 (5 bases). The CDR3 length is 14 residues. In germline, CDR1 is SGHTA, CDR2 FQGNSA. V was trimmed by 1 base and J by 4 bases, leaving 10 bases between them. For the CDR3, the DNA is TGTGCCAGCAGCTTAGGCAGGGTTAGCTATGGCTACACCTTC. Encoded protein: CASSLGRVSYGYTF.

This clone showed up just once. The chain links TRBV10-1 to TRBJ2-3; no clear D gene. This CDR3 contains 15 residues. Trimming removed 3 bases from V and 6 bases from J, with 16 bases in between. Germline V gene lookup returns CDR1 WNHNN and CDR2 SYGVQD (reference sequence). In DNA, the CDR3 is TGCGCCAGCAGTGACTCTAGTTCCGTCTACGATACGCAGTATTTT. Amino acids: CASSDSSSVYDTQYF.

A single count supports this clone. This rearrangement joins TRBV11-3 to TRBJ1-3; D call uncertain. The CDR3 loop spans 15 amino acids. Trimming pared 1 base from V and 0 bases from J, leaving 7 bases between. CDR1 and CDR2 (germline): SGHNT, YENEEA. CDR3: CASSLGGDSGNTIYF. The CDR3 DNA reads as TGTGCCAGCAGCTTAGGGGGAGACTCTGGAAACACCATATATTTT.

The chain employs TRBV10-3 and TRBJ1-4; D is uncertain. Germline loops: CDR1 ENHRY, CDR2 SYGVKD. V shed 10 bases and J shed 11 bases, with 14 bases lying between them. This CDR3 region has 11 residues. The CDR3 DNA reads TGTGCCACGAGCGAGGCCGGGAAACTGTTTTTT. Amino acid sequence: CATSEAGKLFF.

The chain joins TRBV6-1 to TRBJ1-2; weak D call: TRBD1 (5 bases). Germline assignment: CDR1 MNHNS and CDR2 SASEGT. Trimming stripped 2 bases from V and 5 bases from J, with 12 bases between. CDR3 length equals 14 residues. CDR3 sequence (DNA): TGTGCCAGCAGTGAACTCGGGGGACGGTATGGCTACACCTTC. This codes for CASSELGGRYGYTF.

This rearrangement joins TRBV9 to TRBJ1-4; D ambiguous. This CDR3 contains 16 residues. The germline gives CDR1 SGDLS, CDR2 YYNGEE. The germline V and J ends were trimmed by 4 bases and 0 bases, with 13 bases remaining between them. The CDR3 DNA reads TGTGCCAGCAGCCCAGGCGTGTCCACAACTAATGAAAAACTGTTTTTT. Protein product: CASSPGVSTTNEKLFF.

The rearrangement joins TRBV11-3 to TRBJ2-2; D is unclear. This CDR3 spans 13 amino acids. Deletions cut 3 bases from V and 4 bases from J, with 6 bases between. CDR1 is SGHNT, CDR2 YENEEA, per germline. CDR3 nucleotide sequence: TGTGCCAGCAGCTTGGAGATCACCGGGGAGCTGTTTTTT. As protein: CASSLEITGELFF.

This chain connects TRBV11-2 to TRBJ2-3; 12 bases line up with TRBD2. Per the germline V gene, CDR1 is SGHAT and CDR2 is FQNNGV. V lost 3 bases, J lost 1 base, and 2 bases stayed unmatched. CDR3 length equals 16 residues. For the CDR3, the DNA is TGTGCCAGCAGCTTCAGGACTAGCGGGGGCACAGATACGCAGTATTTT. This codes for CASSFRTSGGTDTQYF.

The count of this clone is one. The junction departs from the called germline gene at one end, perhaps through a read error. This chain links TRBV7-9 with TRBJ2-7; D might be TRBD2 (6 bases). There are 12 residues in the CDR3. The germline gives CDR1 SEHNR, CDR2 FQNEAQ (reference sequence). The CDR3 DNA follows: TGTTCCAGCAGCTTGGGGGGTTACGAGCAGTACTTC. This translates into CSSSLGGYEQYF.

The rearrangement joins TRBV7-9 to TRBJ1-1; 8 nucleotides align to TRBD1. Germline V gene sequence: CDR1 SEHNR, CDR2 FQNEAQ (reference sequence). The CDR3 length is 14 residues. The V and J ends lost 4 bases and 2 bases, in that order; junction bases with no gene match: 3. The CDR3 loop is CASSSDRENTEAFF. In DNA, the CDR3 is TGTGCCAGCAGCTCGGACAGGGAAAACACTGAAGCTTTCTTT.

The chain uses TRBV7-2 and TRBJ2-5; 13 nucleotides match TRBD2. The CDR3 is 17 amino acids. V gave up 4 bases and J gave up 2 bases; unmatched junction bases: 7. The V gene's germline CDR1 is SGHTA and CDR2 FQGNSA. This chain's CDR3 is CASSSKGLAGIQETQYF. The CDR3 bases are TGTGCCAGCAGCTCTAAGGGACTAGCGGGGATACAAGAGACCCAGTACTTC.

The genes are TRBV18 and TRBJ1-3, with 7 bases aligning to TRBD1. CDR1 and CDR2 (germline): KGHSH, LQKENI. CDR3 size: 15 residues. V gave up 3 bases and J gave up 4 bases; unmatched junction bases: 6. CDR3 loop: CASSPKQGNGNTIYF. Here the CDR3 DNA reads TGTGCCAGCTCACCGAAACAGGGGAACGGAAACACCATATATTTT.

The chain couples TRBV4-2 to TRBJ2-3; the match to TRBD2 covers 13 bases. Germline assignment: CDR1 LGHNA and CDR2 YNFKEQ. This CDR3 is 19 amino acids long. J was trimmed by 0 bases and V by 4 bases; bases with no gene match: 10. CDR3: CASSREGLAGLSSTDTQYF. In nucleotides, the CDR3 is TGTGCCAGCAGCCGAGAGGGACTAGCGGGGTTATCTAGCACAGATACGCAGTATTTT.

This clone was found once. This chain's CDR3 is CATSRGGTGVGEAFF. The CDR3 DNA reads as TGTGCCACCAGCAGAGGGGGGACAGGGGTTGGAGAAGCTTTCTTT. The chain has TRBV15 and TRBJ1-1; 10 bases align to TRBD1. CDR3 length equals 15 residues. Germline CDR1 reads LNHNV; CDR2 reads YYDKDF (reference sequence). V lost 1 base, J lost 8 bases, and 7 bases stayed unmatched.

J is TRBJ1-4 and V is TRBV5-8; 7 bases line up with TRBD1. The CDR3 extends over 16 amino acids. Germline V lookup: CDR1 SGHTS, CDR2 YDEGEE. J lost 4 bases, V lost 3 bases, and 9 bases had no gene match. The CDR3 sequence: CASSWRQGGDNEKLFF. The CDR3 DNA is TGTGCCAGCAGCTGGAGACAGGGAGGCGATAATGAAAAACTGTTTTTT.

J is TRBJ2-7 and V is TRBV5-1, with D possibly TRBD1 on 5 matching bases. Deletions cut 3 bases from V and 2 bases from J, with 12 bases between. Germline V gene data show CDR1 as SGHRS and CDR2 as YFSETQ. CDR3 size: 14 residues. CDR3 DNA: TGCGCCAGCAGCTCCCCCAGGGTTCCCTACGAGCAGTACTTC. Translating gives CASSSPRVPYEQYF.

This clone came up a few times. This chain connects TRBV15 to TRBJ2-7; D gene ambiguous. Trimming stripped 0 bases from V and 1 base from J, with 7 bases between. The CDR3 extends over 14 amino acids. Germline CDR1 LNHNV, CDR2 YYDKDF (reference sequence). Here the CDR3 DNA reads TGTGCCACCAGCAGAGATCGAGAGTCCTACGAGCAGTACTTC. This encodes CATSRDRESYEQYF.

This clone has more than one count but fewer than ten. The CDR3 reads CASRDPGTSGVNQFF. CDR3 in DNA: TGTGCCAGCAGGGACCCCGGGACTAGCGGGGTGAACCAGTTCTTC. The genes are TRBV2 and TRBJ2-1; 13 positions agree with TRBD2. The CDR3 totals 15 residues. Looked up from germline, CDR1 is SNHLY and CDR2 is FYNNEI. J lost 13 bases, V lost 6 bases, and 12 bases had no gene match.

With respect to this clone: An end of the junction differs from the germline gene, which may be a read error. This chain links TRBV7-9 with TRBJ2-7; 7 nucleotides agree with TRBD2. CDR1 is SEHNR, CDR2 FQNEAQ, per germline (reference sequence). The CDR3 contains 17 residues. CDR3 residues: CSSSPTLAVWPSYEQYF. DNA of the CDR3: TGTTCCAGCAGCCCCACCCTAGCGGTTTGGCCGTCCTACGAGCAGTACTTC.

The rearrangement links TRBV9 to TRBJ1-1; the D gene is possibly TRBD1 (5 bases). This CDR3 contains 15 residues. Deletions cut 0 bases from V and 0 bases from J, with 9 bases between. CDR1 SGDLS and CDR2 YYNGEE come from the germline V gene. CDR3 sequence: CASSVVPGMNTEAFF. The CDR3 nucleotides read TGTGCCAGCAGCGTAGTCCCAGGGATGAACACTGAAGCTTTCTTT.

The chain has TRBV4-2 and TRBJ1-2; D not resolved. Germline V gives CDR1 LGHNA, CDR2 YNFKEQ. The CDR3 is made up of 14 amino acids. V lost 4 bases to trimming and J lost 3 bases, with 12 bases between them. CDR3 DNA: TGTGCCAGCAGCCGGCCTGGCGCGGACTATGGCTACACCTTC. Its protein is CASSRPGADYGYTF.

This clone was seen more than once but under ten times. The chain recombines TRBV6-5 with TRBJ1-2, with D maybe TRBD1 (5 bases). The CDR3 runs to 15 residues. Trimming took 8 bases from V and 0 from J, leaving 16 bases between them. CDR1 MNHEY and CDR2 SVGAGI come from the germline V gene. CDR3 sequence: CASYHPAGPNYGYTF. In DNA, the CDR3 is TGTGCCAGCTACCACCCTGCAGGGCCTAACTATGGCTACACCTTC.

The chain's CDR3 is CASSGTALVWTEAFF. The CDR3 DNA reads TGTGCCAGCTCCGGGACAGCCCTTGTCTGGACTGAAGCTTTCTTT. The J gene is TRBJ1-1, the V gene TRBV18; 7 bases map to TRBD1. The CDR3 runs to 15 residues. V dropped 6 bases and J dropped 5; count of bases not matched to a gene: 12. The germline gives CDR1 KGHSH, CDR2 LQKENI.

The chain joins TRBV9 to TRBJ2-1; the D gene is possibly TRBD2 (5 bases). The CDR3 length is 15 residues. Looked up from germline, CDR1 is SGDLS and CDR2 is YYNGEE. V was clipped by 1 base and J by 4 bases, with 12 bases between them. The CDR3 DNA follows: TGTGCCAGCAGCGTACAAGTCGGGGATTACAATGAGCAGTTCTTC. Amino acids: CASSVQVGDYNEQFF.

In this sample, this clone turned up once. The chain couples TRBV2 to TRBJ2-1, with 10 bases matching TRBD1. V shed 2 bases, J shed 5 bases, and the junction held 3 bases outside the gene matches. The germline gives CDR1 SNHLY, CDR2 FYNNEI. The CDR3 runs 15 residues. CDR3 in DNA: TGTGCCAGCAGTGAATGGGGGACAGGGGACAATGAGCAGTTCTTC. It specifies CASSEWGTGDNEQFF.

The chain couples TRBV13 to TRBJ1-2; 7 bases align to TRBD1. V gave up 7 bases and J gave up 0 bases; unmatched junction bases: 14. There are 17 residues in the CDR3. Looked up from germline, CDR1 is PRHDT and CDR2 is FYEKMQ (reference sequence). Here the CDR3 reads CASTHRTGTAANYGYTF. DNA for the CDR3: TGTGCCAGCACCCACAGGACAGGCACAGCAGCTAACTATGGCTACACCTTC.

The genes are TRBV7-9 and TRBJ2-3; D possibly corresponds to TRBD1 (6 bases). Germline CDR1 is SEHNR and CDR2 is FQNEAQ (reference sequence). The CDR3 totals 15 residues. Trimming left V 5 bases short and J 6 bases short, with 18 bases between. The CDR3 loop is CASSPPGQIMDTQYF. CDR3 sequence (DNA): TGTGCCAGCAGCCCTCCCGGACAGATAATGGATACGCAGTATTTT.

The chain carries TRBV29-1 and TRBJ1-2; 11 nucleotides line up with TRBD1. Trimming at V came to 6 bases and at J to 6 bases, leaving 9 bases not matched to a gene. The CDR3 has 14 amino acids. CDR1 SQVTM and CDR2 ANQGSEA come from the germline V gene. CDR3 region: CSVMDRGRKDGYTF. The CDR3 nucleotides read TGCAGCGTAATGGACAGGGGGCGTAAGGATGGCTACACCTTC. The entire variable domain, with the rest obtained from reference TRBV29-1 and TRBJ1-2, is as follows: SAVISQKPSRDICQRGTSLTIQCQVDSQVTMMFWYRQQPGQSLTLIATANQGSEATYESGFVIDKFPISRPNLTFSTLTVSNMSPEDSSIYLCSVMDRGRKDGYTFGSGTRLTVV.

This clone was counted a single time. The chain joins TRBV20-1 to TRBJ2-1; D is unclear. Germline CDR1 reads DFQATT; CDR2 reads SNEGSKA (reference sequence). The V end was cut by 4 bases, the J end by 3 bases, with 4 bases between. This CDR3 has 11 residues. In DNA, the CDR3 is TGCAGTGCTAACTACTACAATGAGCAGTTCTTC. Translated: CSANYYNEQFF.

The chain is built from TRBV19 and TRBJ1-6, with D possibly being TRBD1 (6 bases). The CDR3 sequence is 14 residues long. Germline CDR1 and CDR2: LNHDA and SQIVND (reference sequence). Trimming cost V 3 bases and J 7 bases, with 10 bases left between them. CDR3 in DNA: TGTGCCAGTAGTATTGGGCAGGGGAATTCACCCCTCCACTTT. As protein: CASSIGQGNSPLHF.